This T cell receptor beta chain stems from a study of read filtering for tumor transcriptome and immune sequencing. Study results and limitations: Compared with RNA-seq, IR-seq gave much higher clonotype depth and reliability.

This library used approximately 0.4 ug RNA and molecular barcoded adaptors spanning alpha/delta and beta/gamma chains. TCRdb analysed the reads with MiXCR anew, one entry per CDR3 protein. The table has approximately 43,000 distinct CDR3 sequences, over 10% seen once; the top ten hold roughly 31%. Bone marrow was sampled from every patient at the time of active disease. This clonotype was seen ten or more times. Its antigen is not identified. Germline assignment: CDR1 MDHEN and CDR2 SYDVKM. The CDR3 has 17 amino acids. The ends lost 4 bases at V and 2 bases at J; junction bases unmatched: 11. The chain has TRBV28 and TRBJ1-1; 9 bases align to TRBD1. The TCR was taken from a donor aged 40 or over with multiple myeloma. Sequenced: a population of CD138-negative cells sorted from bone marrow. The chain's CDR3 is CASSSTGTGFTNTEAFF. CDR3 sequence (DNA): TGTGCCAGCAGTTCTACCGGGACAGGGTTTACAAACACTGAAGCTTTCTTT. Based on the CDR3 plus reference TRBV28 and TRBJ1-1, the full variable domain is DVKVTQSSRYLVKRTGEKVFLECVQDMDHENMFWYRQDPGLGLRLIYFSYDVKMKEKGDIPEGYSVSREKKERFSLILESASTNQTSMYLCASSSTGTGFTNTEAFFGQGTRLTVV.